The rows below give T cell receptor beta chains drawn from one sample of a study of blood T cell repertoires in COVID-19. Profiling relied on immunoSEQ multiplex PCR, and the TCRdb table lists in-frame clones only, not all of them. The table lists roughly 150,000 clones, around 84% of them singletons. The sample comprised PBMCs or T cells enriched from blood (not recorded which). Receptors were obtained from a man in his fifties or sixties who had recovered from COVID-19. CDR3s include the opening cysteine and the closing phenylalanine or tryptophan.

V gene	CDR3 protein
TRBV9	CASSVASGTSTDTQYF
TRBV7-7	CASSPDSSTDTQYF
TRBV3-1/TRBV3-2	CASSHPAGLVLFHEQYF
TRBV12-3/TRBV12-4	CASRGPNTYEQYF
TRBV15	CATSPAREKGAEAFF
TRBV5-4	CASTISGGALDTQYF
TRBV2	CASRTGTEDRSYEQYF
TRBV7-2	CASSPPRRGNEQFF
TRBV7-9	CASSLGTGAYEQYF
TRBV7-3	CASSLKGGDTGELFF
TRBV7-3	CASSNRQGAGYTF
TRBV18	CASSPVGAQNEQYF
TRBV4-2	CASSLRGLAYNEQFF
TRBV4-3	CASSQDISGGYEQYF
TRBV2	CASSAFGANYGYTF
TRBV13	CASSLLGDRNSPLHF
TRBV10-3	CAISDWPANTDTQYF
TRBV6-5	CASSPGKNTEAFF
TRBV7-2	CASNSNPGQGAAFF
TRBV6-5	CASSSMDTPYEQYF
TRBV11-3	CASSLQVNTEAFF
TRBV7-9	CASSTDRGANYGYTF
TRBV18	CASSPPTGDRGYTF
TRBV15	CATSRKQAGNTIYF
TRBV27	CASSFGRAGRGYTF
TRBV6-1	CASSESSTAYSGNTIYF
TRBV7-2	CASSLGARDEQYF
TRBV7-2	CASSSQTGGLQPQHF
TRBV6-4	CASSTSGGAEYEQFF
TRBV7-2	CASSASGLAGGGSYEQYF
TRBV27	CASSFSGVAFF
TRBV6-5	CASSYSSGNRNTIYF
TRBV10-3	CAISESRTGSYNSPLHF
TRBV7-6	CASSLGSGGTYEQYF
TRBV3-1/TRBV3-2	CASSGPTSGVLTSTDTQYF
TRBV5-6	CASSLGAMYNSPLHF
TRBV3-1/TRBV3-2	CASSLSGGSQPQHF
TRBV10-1	CANLDSSTDTQYF
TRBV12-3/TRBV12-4	CASSYTGNQPQHF
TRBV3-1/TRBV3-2	CASSRTVASYEQYF
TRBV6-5	CASSLQGPVVGTEAFF